These 32 T cell receptor beta chains were sequenced from one sample in a study of cytomegalovirus exposure and HLA in healthy donors. Primers: 60 Vbeta forward and 13 Jbeta reverse. Profiled with immunoSEQ multiplex PCR; TCRdb holds only in-frame clones, not every one. The repertoire holds some 160,000 clones, around 77% seen once, with approximately 1.6% in the top ten. Sequencing was performed on PBMCs. The receptors originated from a woman aged 30 to 39 in good health and CMV-seronegative.

The chain is built from TRBV7-8 and TRBJ1-1; possible D gene TRBD1, 6 bases. Germline loops: CDR1 SGHVS, CDR2 FQNEAQ. Trimming cost V 5 bases and J 1 base, with 11 bases left between them. This CDR3 has 14 residues. The CDR3 region has the DNA TGTGCCAGCAGCCCAATGACAGGGAACACTGAAGCTTTCTTT. Its translation: CASSPMTGNTEAFF.

This clone is a singleton in its sample. This sequence joins TRBV25-1 and TRBJ1-2; 8 nucleotides align to TRBD1. The CDR3 loop spans 13 amino acids. Trimming at V came to 8 bases and at J to 6 bases, leaving 8 bases not matched to a gene. Germline CDR1 and CDR2: MGHDK and SYGVNS. CDR3 in amino acids: CASLPRTGNGYTF. For the CDR3, the DNA is TGTGCCAGCCTACCAAGGACAGGGAATGGCTACACCTTC.

The chain combines TRBV6-5 with TRBJ2-7; possible D gene TRBD2, 6 bases. V was shortened by 8 bases and J by 4 bases, with 9 bases between the two germline ends. This CDR3 contains 11 residues. Germline CDR1 and CDR2: MNHEY and SVGAGI. The CDR3 region is CASRSGYEQYF. CDR3 DNA sequence: TGTGCCAGCCGTAGCGGTTACGAGCAGTACTTC.

This sequence joins TRBV2 and TRBJ2-1; TRBD2 matches 11 bases. Trimming cost V 2 bases and J 6 bases; bases outside gene matches: 6. The CDR3 runs to 16 residues. Germline values: CDR1 SNHLY, CDR2 FYNNEI. CDR3 sequence reads: CASSELMGTSGNEQFF. CDR3 coding DNA: TGTGCCAGCAGTGAATTGATGGGGACTAGCGGCAATGAGCAGTTCTTC.

This chain links TRBV25-1 with TRBJ2-1; 8 nucleotides line up with TRBD1. The CDR3 sequence is 14 residues long. V dropped 0 bases and J dropped 9; count of bases not matched to a gene: 4. Germline lookup yields CDR1 MGHDK and CDR2 SYGVNS. CDR3 residues: CASSEYPRGREQFF. DNA for the CDR3: TGTGCCAGCAGTGAATACCCCAGGGGGCGTGAGCAGTTCTTC.

The J gene is TRBJ2-7, the V gene TRBV7-6; 7 bases are shared with TRBD1. With V trimmed by 5 bases and J by 0 bases, 4 bases remained unmatched. Germline CDR1 reads SGHVS; CDR2 reads FNYEAQ. The CDR3 contains 14 residues. CDR3 in amino acids: CASSRRGFSYEQYF. Written as DNA, the CDR3 is TGTGCCAGCAGCCGCAGGGGGTTCTCCTACGAGCAGTACTTC.

The genes are TRBV27 and TRBJ1-1, with D perhaps matching TRBD1 (6 bases). The CDR3 has 14 residues. In germline, CDR1 is MNHEY, CDR2 SMNVEV (reference sequence). The ends were cut back, 8 bases at V and 7 bases at J, with 20 bases in the middle. The CDR3 sequence: CASGPGGSTIEAFF. CDR3 DNA sequence: TGTGCCAGCGGCCCGGGGGGCAGTACTATTGAAGCTTTCTTT.

This clone was found a few times. This sequence joins TRBV9 and TRBJ1-3, with D perhaps matching TRBD1 (5 bases). Trimming stripped 3 bases from V and 11 bases from J, with 24 bases between. The V gene's germline CDR1 is SGDLS and CDR2 YYNGEE. The CDR3 sequence is 16 residues long. CDR3 residues: CASSETLPGPGVAIYF. The CDR3 bases are TGTGCCAGCAGCGAGACCCTCCCGGGCCCGGGGGTAGCCATATATTTT. Complete variable domain (other parts from reference TRBV9 and TRBJ1-3): DSGVTQTPKHLITATGQRVTLRCSPRSGDLSVYWYQQSLDQGLQFLIQYYNGEERAKGNILERFSAQQFPDLHSELNLSSLELGDSALYFCASSETLPGPGVAIYFGEGSWLTVV.

The chain joins TRBV27 to TRBJ2-4; D may be TRBD1 (8 bases). Germline V gene lookup returns CDR1 MNHEY and CDR2 SMNVEV (reference sequence). CDR3 length: 16 residues. V dropped 6 bases and J dropped 8 bases, with 23 bases sitting between them. CDR3 loop: CASRFLGATGGDIQYF. The CDR3 DNA follows: TGTGCCAGCAGATTCTTGGGCGCAACAGGGGGGGACATTCAGTACTTC.

J is TRBJ2-3 and V is TRBV19; 7 bases line up with TRBD2. Germline V gives CDR1 LNHDA, CDR2 SQIVND (reference sequence). The ends lost 4 bases at V and 2 bases at J; junction bases unmatched: 6. CDR3 length: 15 residues. This chain's CDR3 is CASSTTSGATDTQYF. As DNA, the CDR3 is TGTGCCAGTAGTACCACCAGCGGGGCCACAGATACGCAGTATTTT.

The chain combines TRBV7-2 with TRBJ1-1; D is unresolved. Germline CDR1 reads SGHTA; CDR2 reads FQGNSA. Trimming removed 4 bases at V and 0 bases at J, with 12 bases between. The CDR3 is made up of 15 amino acids. The CDR3 region is CASSYGSRLNTEAFF. The CDR3 bases are TGTGCCAGCAGCTACGGGAGCAGGTTGAACACTGAAGCTTTCTTT.

The chain employs TRBV10-3 and TRBJ2-2; 7 nucleotides match TRBD2. CDR3 length equals 14 residues. After removal of 4 bases from V and 6 bases from J, the junction contained 5 bases not matched to a gene. Germline V gene data show CDR1 as ENHRY and CDR2 as SYGVKD. In nucleotides, the CDR3 is TGTGCCATCAGTGGGGGGACTAACCCCGGGGAGCTGTTTTTT. This translates into CAISGGTNPGELFF.

The rearrangement uses TRBV4-1 and TRBJ1-1; 7 nucleotides agree with TRBD1. The germline CDR1 and CDR2 sequences are MGHRA and YSYEKL. J was trimmed by 0 bases and V by 1 base; bases with no gene match: 5. The CDR3 runs 16 residues. CDR3 loop: CASSQGPGTVNTEAFF. CDR3 coding DNA: TGCGCCAGCAGCCAAGGGCCCGGGACAGTGAACACTGAAGCTTTCTTT.

The chain's CDR3 is CASSLTDRVGNEQFF. The CDR3 region has the DNA TGTGCCAGCAGCTTAACCGACAGGGTAGGCAATGAGCAGTTCTTC. The chain uses TRBV7-3 and TRBJ2-1, with 7 bases aligning to TRBD1. The J segment lost 6 bases and the V segment lost 0 bases, leaving 5 bases of the junction unmatched. The CDR3 is 15 amino acids. The germline V gene has CDR1 SGHTA and CDR2 FQGTGA.

This clone was seen a handful of times. J is TRBJ2-7 and V is TRBV5-1, with a possible D match to TRBD2 (5 bases). This CDR3 has 13 amino acids. V was shortened by 4 bases and J by 1 base, with 9 bases between the two germline ends. Germline V lookup: CDR1 SGHRS, CDR2 YFSETQ. CDR3 bases: TGCGCCAGCAGCCCGGGAATGTCCTACGAGCAGTACTTC. It specifies CASSPGMSYEQYF.

The chain links TRBV5-1 to TRBJ1-4; weak D call: TRBD1 (6 bases). CDR1 and CDR2 (germline): SGHRS, YFSETQ. V was trimmed by 3 bases and J by 4 bases, leaving 13 bases between them. CDR3 length: 15 amino acids. The CDR3 region is CASSYLTGDNEKLFF. Here the CDR3 DNA reads TGCGCCAGCAGCTACCTGACAGGAGATAATGAAAAACTGTTTTTT. Using reference TRBV5-1 and TRBJ1-4 for the parts outside the CDR3, the full variable domain is KAGVTQTPRYLIKTRGQQVTLSCSPISGHRSVSWYQQTPGQGLQFLFEYFSETQRNKGNFPGRFSGRQFSNSRSEMNVSTLELGDSALYLCASSYLTGDNEKLFFGSGTQLSVL.

This clone was observed a handful of times. V gene TRBV7-9 combines with J gene TRBJ1-2; 7 bases agree with TRBD1. The length of the CDR3 is 14 residues. Germline CDR1 and CDR2: SEHNR and FQNEAQ (reference sequence). Trimming took 5 bases from V and 8 from J; bases not matched to a gene: 11. Here the CDR3 DNA reads TGTGCCAGCAGCCTGGGGACAGCCCAGGGAGGCTACACCTTC. This sequence encodes CASSLGTAQGGYTF.

The J gene is TRBJ2-1, the V gene TRBV4-3; perhaps TRBD1 as D (6 bases). Looked up from germline, CDR1 is LGHNA and CDR2 is YSLEER. This CDR3 is 12 amino acids long. V was shortened by 4 bases and J by 10 bases, with 11 bases between the two germline ends. Written as DNA, the CDR3 is TGCGCCAGCAGCCCGACCGGGACAGAGCAGTTCTTC. Translated: CASSPTGTEQFF.

The V call is TRBV2, the J call TRBJ1-2; perhaps TRBD1 as D (6 bases). V was pared by 5 bases and J by 4 bases, with 11 bases between. CDR1 and CDR2 (germline): SNHLY, FYNNEI. The CDR3 is made up of 13 amino acids. The CDR3 reads CASSRTAAYGYTF. CDR3 nucleotide sequence: TGTGCCAGCAGTCGGACAGCAGCCTATGGCTACACCTTC.

J is TRBJ1-5 and V is TRBV27, with TRBD1 matching 10 bases. Germline V lookup: CDR1 MNHEY, CDR2 SMNVEV (reference sequence). Trimming removed 1 base from V and 6 bases from J; junction bases left unmatched: 6. CDR3 length: 16 residues. In DNA, the CDR3 is TGTGCCAGCAGTTTATGGGGCAGACAGGGGGCTCAGCCCCAGCATTTT. Residues: CASSLWGRQGAQPQHF.

CDR3 amino acids: CASSINRLSTDTQYF. The CDR3 DNA reads TGTGCCAGTAGTATAAACAGACTAAGCACAGATACGCAGTATTTT. The chain is built from TRBV19 and TRBJ2-3; D may be TRBD2 (5 bases). Germline values: CDR1 LNHDA, CDR2 SQIVND (reference sequence). CDR3 length: 15 amino acids. Trimming removed 2 bases at V and 0 bases at J, with 9 bases between.

J is TRBJ2-2 and V is TRBV4-2, with D perhaps TRBD2 (6 bases). This CDR3 has 14 residues. CDR1 is LGHNA, CDR2 YNFKEQ, per germline. Trimming pared 8 bases from V and 7 bases from J, leaving 17 bases between. This CDR3 is CASGSGGKDGELFF. CDR3 nucleotides: TGTGCCAGCGGGTCCGGGGGTAAGGACGGGGAGCTGTTTTTT.

The chain combines TRBV9 with TRBJ2-5; TRBD2 matches 8 bases. This CDR3 region has 14 residues. With V trimmed by 3 bases and J by 5 bases, 6 bases remained unmatched. Germline V gene lookup returns CDR1 SGDLS and CDR2 YYNGEE. The CDR3 loop is CASSAGTSGETQYF. In DNA, the CDR3 is TGTGCCAGCAGCGCAGGGACTAGTGGTGAGACCCAGTACTTC.

The rearrangement links TRBV5-8 to TRBJ1-5, with 10 bases matching TRBD1. The junction had 0 bases not matched to a gene; V was cut back by 0 bases and J by 3 bases. This CDR3 comprises 15 residues. Germline V gene data show CDR1 as SGHTS and CDR2 as YDEGEE. CDR3 bases: TGTGCCAGCAGCTTGGGACAGGGGGCCAATCAGCCCCAGCATTTT. It encodes CASSLGQGANQPQHF.

As regards this clone: Other DNA sequences in the same sample also yield this CDR3. The rearrangement uses TRBV27 and TRBJ2-1; TRBD2 aligns across 10 bases. The CDR3 is made up of 14 amino acids. Germline loops: CDR1 MNHEY, CDR2 SMNVEV (reference sequence). J lost 4 bases, V lost 5 bases, and 2 bases had no gene match. CDR3 bases: TGTGCCAGCAGTCTAGCGGGAGCATACAATGAGCAGTTCTTC. Its translation is CASSLAGAYNEQFF.

The rearrangement links TRBV2 to TRBJ2-3; D unclear. The V end lost 6 bases, the J end lost 2 bases, and 9 bases lay between the germline ends. Germline assignment: CDR1 SNHLY and CDR2 FYNNEI. This CDR3 is built from 13 residues. CDR3 nucleotides: TGTGCCAGCAGATCCAGGCCCACAGATACGCAGTATTTT. Protein product: CASRSRPTDTQYF.

The V and J genes are TRBV28 and TRBJ2-3, with TRBD2 identical over 11 bases. Per germline, CDR1 MDHEN and CDR2 SYDVKM. V was pared by 6 bases and J by 4 bases, with 6 bases of the junction left unmatched. The CDR3 sequence is 15 residues long. The CDR3, as DNA: TGTGCCAGCAGCCTAGCGGGAGGTTTCCCAGATACGCAGTATTTT. It yields the protein CASSLAGGFPDTQYF.

This chain links TRBV2 with TRBJ2-7; D gene uncertain. Trimming stripped 4 bases from V and 5 bases from J, with 9 bases between. The CDR3 has 12 residues. Germline CDR1 SNHLY, CDR2 FYNNEI. The CDR3 bases are TGTGCCAGCAGTGCCTCTTATGACGAGCAGTACTTC. This gives the protein CASSASYDEQYF. The full variable domain, in which reference TRBV2 and TRBJ2-7 provide the parts outside the CDR3, is EPEVTQTPSHQVTQMGQEVILRCVPISNHLYFYWYRQILGQKVEFLVSFYNNEISEKSEIFDDQFSVERPDGSNFTLKIRSTKLEDSAMYFCASSASYDEQYFGPGTRLTVT.

This clone occurred a few times. The gene calls are TRBV5-1 and TRBJ1-3; maybe TRBD1 (5 bases). V lost 0 bases and J 1 base, leaving 17 bases between the germline ends. This CDR3 comprises 18 residues. The germline gives CDR1 SGHRS, CDR2 YFSETQ. CDR3 residues: CASSLGGGLSQSGNTIYF. In DNA, the CDR3 is TGCGCCAGCAGCTTGGGGGGGGGACTCTCCCAATCTGGAAACACCATATATTTT.

This clone was counted only a few times. The chain is built from TRBV4-1 and TRBJ2-3; maybe TRBD2 (6 bases). Looked up from germline, CDR1 is MGHRA and CDR2 is YSYEKL. Trimming stripped 4 bases from V and 4 bases from J, with 18 bases between. CDR3 length equals 16 residues. The CDR3, as DNA: TGCGCCAGCAGCCCCGTTCGAGGGACTGAGGCAGATACGCAGTATTTT. It encodes CASSPVRGTEADTQYF.

This sequence joins TRBV29-1 and TRBJ2-7; 9 bases fit TRBD1. The germline gives CDR1 SQVTM, CDR2 ANQGSEA. This CDR3 is built from 15 residues. V shed 0 bases and J 2 bases; nucleotides not matched to a gene: 5. CDR3 amino acids: CSVEDVRQGAYEQYF. CDR3 bases: TGCAGCGTTGAAGATGTGAGACAGGGGGCCTACGAGCAGTACTTC.

This chain joins TRBV10-2 and TRBJ2-3, with 7 bases fitting TRBD1. The CDR3 loop spans 15 amino acids. Germline assignment: CDR1 WSHSY and CDR2 SAAADI. The ends lost 6 bases at V and 0 bases at J; junction bases unmatched: 6. The CDR3 loop reads CASSVTGESTDTQYF. Written as DNA, the CDR3 is TGCGCCAGCAGCGTCACAGGGGAAAGCACAGATACGCAGTATTTT.